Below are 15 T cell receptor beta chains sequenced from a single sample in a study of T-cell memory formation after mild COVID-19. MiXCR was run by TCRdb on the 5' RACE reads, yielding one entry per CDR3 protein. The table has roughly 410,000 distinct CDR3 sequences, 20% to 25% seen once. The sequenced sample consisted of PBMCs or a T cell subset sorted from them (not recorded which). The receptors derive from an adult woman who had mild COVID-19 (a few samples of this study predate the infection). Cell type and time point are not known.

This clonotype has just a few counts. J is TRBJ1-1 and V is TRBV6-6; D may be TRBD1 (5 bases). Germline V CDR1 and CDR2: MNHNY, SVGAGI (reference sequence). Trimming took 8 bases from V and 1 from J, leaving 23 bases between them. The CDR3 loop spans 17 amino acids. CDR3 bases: TGTGCCAGCGCGACAACATCGGGGCGAACCACGAACACTGAAGCTTTCTTT. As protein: CASATTSGRTTNTEAFF.

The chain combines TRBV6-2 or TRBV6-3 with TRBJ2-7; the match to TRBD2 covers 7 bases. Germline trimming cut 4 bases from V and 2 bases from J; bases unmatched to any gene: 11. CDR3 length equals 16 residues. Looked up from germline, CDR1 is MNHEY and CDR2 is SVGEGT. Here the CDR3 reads CASSSVNFLAAYEQYF. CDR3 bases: TGTGCCAGCAGTTCCGTCAATTTTCTAGCGGCCTACGAGCAGTACTTC.

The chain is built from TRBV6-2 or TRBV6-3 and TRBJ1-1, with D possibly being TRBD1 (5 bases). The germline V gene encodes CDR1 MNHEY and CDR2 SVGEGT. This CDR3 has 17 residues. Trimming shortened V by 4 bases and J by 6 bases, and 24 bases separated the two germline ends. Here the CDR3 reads CASSSTYRSLPRPEAFF. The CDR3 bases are TGTGCCAGCAGTTCAACATACAGGTCCTTACCGAGGCCTGAAGCTTTCTTT.

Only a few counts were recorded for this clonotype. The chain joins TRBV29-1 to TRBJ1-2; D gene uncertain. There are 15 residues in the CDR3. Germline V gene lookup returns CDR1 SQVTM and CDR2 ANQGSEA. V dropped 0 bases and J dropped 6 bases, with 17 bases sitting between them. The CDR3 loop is CSVEDLWEPRDGYTF. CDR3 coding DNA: TGCAGCGTTGAAGATTTGTGGGAGCCCCGAGATGGCTACACCTTC.

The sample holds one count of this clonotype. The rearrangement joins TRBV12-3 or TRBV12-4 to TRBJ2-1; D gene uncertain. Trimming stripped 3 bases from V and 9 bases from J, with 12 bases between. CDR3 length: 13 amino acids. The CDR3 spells CASSFLVLGEQFF. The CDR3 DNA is TGTGCCAGCAGTTTTTTAGTACTGGGTGAGCAGTTCTTC.

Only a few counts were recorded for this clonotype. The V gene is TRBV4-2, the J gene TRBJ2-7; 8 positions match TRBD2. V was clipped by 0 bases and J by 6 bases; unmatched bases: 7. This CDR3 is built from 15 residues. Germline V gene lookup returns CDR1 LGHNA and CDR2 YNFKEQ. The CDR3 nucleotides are TGTGCCAGCAGCCAAGATGCCAGCGGGGGTGGCGAGCAGTACTTC. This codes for CASSQDASGGGEQYF.

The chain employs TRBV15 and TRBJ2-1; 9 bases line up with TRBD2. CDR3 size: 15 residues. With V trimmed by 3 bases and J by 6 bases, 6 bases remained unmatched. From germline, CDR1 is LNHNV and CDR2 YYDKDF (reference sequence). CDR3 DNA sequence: TGTGCCACCAGCAGCCTAGCGGGGTGGGGCAATGAGCAGTTCTTC. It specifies CATSSLAGWGNEQFF.

As DNA, the CDR3 is TGCAGTGCTAGCCCGGGGGGGTTTTACAATGAGCAGTTCTTC. Translated: CSASPGGFYNEQFF. The V gene is TRBV20-1, the J gene TRBJ2-1; 8 bases map to TRBD2. V lost 3 bases, J lost 4 bases, and 5 bases stayed unmatched. CDR1 is DFQATT, CDR2 SNEGSKA, per germline (reference sequence). The CDR3 consists of 14 residues.

The chain's CDR3 is CASSSRGPTANYGYTF. CDR3 coding DNA: TGTGCCAGCAGTTCCCGAGGTCCGACGGCCAACTATGGCTACACCTTC. The chain has TRBV5-5 and TRBJ1-2; D remains ambiguous. The V end lost 5 bases, the J end lost 2 bases, and 19 bases lay between the germline ends. Germline V gives CDR1 SGHKS, CDR2 YYEKEE (reference sequence). The CDR3 runs 16 residues.

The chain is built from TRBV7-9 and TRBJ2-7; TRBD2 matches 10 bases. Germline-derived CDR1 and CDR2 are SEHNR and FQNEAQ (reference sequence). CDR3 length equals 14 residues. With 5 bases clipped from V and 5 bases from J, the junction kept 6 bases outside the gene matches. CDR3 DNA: TGTGCCAGCAGCAAAGCGGGAGGGCCCCACGAGCAGTACTTC. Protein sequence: CASSKAGGPHEQYF.

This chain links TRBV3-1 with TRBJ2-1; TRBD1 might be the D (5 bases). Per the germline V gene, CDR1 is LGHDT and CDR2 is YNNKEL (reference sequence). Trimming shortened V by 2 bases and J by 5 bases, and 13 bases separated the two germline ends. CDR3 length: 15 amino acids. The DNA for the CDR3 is TGTGCCAGCAGCCAAACGACAGCGCGTCACAATGAGCAGTTCTTC. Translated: CASSQTTARHNEQFF.

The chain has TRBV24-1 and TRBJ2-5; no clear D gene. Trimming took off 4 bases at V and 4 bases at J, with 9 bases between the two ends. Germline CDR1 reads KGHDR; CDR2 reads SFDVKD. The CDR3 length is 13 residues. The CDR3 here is CATSDPGRETQYF. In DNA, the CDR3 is TGTGCCACCAGTGACCCGGGCCGAGAGACCCAGTACTTC.

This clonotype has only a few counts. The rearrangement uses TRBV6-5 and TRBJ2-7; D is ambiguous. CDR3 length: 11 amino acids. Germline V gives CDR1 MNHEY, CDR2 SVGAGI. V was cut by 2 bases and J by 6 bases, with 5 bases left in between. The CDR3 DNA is TGTGCCAGCAGTTACGGGTTCGAGCAGTACTTC. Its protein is CASSYGFEQYF.

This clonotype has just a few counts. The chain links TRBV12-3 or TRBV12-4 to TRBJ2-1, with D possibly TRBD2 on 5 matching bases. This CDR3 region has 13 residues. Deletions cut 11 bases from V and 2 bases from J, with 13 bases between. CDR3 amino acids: CASGRVAYNEQFF. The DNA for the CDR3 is TGTGCCTCCGGGCGGGTGGCCTACAATGAGCAGTTCTTC.

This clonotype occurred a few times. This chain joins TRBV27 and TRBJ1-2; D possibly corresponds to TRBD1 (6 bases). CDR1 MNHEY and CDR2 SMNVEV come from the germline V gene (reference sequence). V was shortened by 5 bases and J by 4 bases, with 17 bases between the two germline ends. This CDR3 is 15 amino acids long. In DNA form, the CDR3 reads TGTGCCAGCAGTCTAACAGGGAGGAGCTTCTATGGCTACACCTTC. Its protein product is CASSLTGRSFYGYTF.